The source of this TCR beta chain is a study of cytomegalovirus exposure and HLA in healthy donors. V lost 1 base, J lost 6 bases, and 9 bases lay in between. This CDR3 comprises 13 residues. In germline, CDR1 is SEHNR, CDR2 FQNEAQ (reference sequence). The PCR employed 60 Vbeta primers together with 13 Jbeta primers. Generated by immunoSEQ multiplex PCR, the TCRdb table keeps only in-frame clones and is missing some. The repertoire table contains about 150,000 clones. Sequencing input: PBMCs. V gene TRBV7-9 combines with J gene TRBJ1-1, with no clear D. The sequence came from a man younger than 45 in good health and CMV-seronegative. CDR3 nucleotide sequence: TGTGCCAGCAGCTTAGACGGGGAGGCTGAAGCTTTCTTT. Translating it yields CASSLDGEAEAFF.